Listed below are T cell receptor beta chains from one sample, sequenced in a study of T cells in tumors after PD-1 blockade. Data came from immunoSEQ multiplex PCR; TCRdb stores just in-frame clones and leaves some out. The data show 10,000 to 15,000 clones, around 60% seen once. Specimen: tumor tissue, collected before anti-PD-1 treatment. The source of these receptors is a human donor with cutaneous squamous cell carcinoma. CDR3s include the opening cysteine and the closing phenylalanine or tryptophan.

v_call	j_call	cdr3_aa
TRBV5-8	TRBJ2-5	CASSPFGVAGRETQYF
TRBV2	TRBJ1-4	CASSEQGKGNEKLFF
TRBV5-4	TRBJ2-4	CASSPDAAKNIQYF
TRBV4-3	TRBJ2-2	CASSRLAGGTGELFF
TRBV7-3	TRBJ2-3	CASSLVLADTQYF
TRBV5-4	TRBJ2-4	CASSPEGTAKNIQYF
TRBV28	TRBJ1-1	CASSLFPHRGTEAFF
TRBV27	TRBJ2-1	CASSLLGLAPFF
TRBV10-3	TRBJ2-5	CAISEPQPGTGFQETQYF
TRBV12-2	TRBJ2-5	CASRVSKGQETQYF
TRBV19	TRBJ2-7	CASRGTSQGIRYEQYF
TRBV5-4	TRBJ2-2	CASSFWGPGELFF
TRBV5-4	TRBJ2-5	CASSLGRDGDTQYF
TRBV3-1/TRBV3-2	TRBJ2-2	CASSPYRGTGNTGELFF
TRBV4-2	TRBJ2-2	CASSQDDSIAGELFF
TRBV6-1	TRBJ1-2	CASSEPRTARRGYTF
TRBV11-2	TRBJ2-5	CASTVTSANPSSQYF
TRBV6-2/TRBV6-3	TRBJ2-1	CASSYRAGGSRFF
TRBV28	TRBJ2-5	CATRRGGETQYF
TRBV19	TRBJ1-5	CASREDRGRKPQHF
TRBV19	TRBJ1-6	CASSIGGARYNSPLHF
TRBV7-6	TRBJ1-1	CASSPRGGLNTEAFF
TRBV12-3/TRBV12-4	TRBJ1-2	CASSRDRVGYTF
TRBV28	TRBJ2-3	CASSKRTGQGNTQYF
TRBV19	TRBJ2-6	CATESPSGANVLTF
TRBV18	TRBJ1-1	CASSLMTGRNTEAFF
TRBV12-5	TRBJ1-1	CASGLEDRDNENTEAFF
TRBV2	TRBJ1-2	CASRPDTGGYGYTF
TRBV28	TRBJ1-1	CASRRFWENTEAFF
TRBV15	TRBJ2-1	CATSREGLAGNYNEQFF
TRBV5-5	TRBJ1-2	CASSLVLVYGYTF
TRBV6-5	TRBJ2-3	CASGTGRTDTQYF
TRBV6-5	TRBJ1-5	CASRGGGNQPQHF
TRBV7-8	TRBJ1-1	CASSVRQGPSMEAFF
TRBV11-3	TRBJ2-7	CASSFSPSYEQYF
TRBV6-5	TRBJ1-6	CASSSTTESNSPLHF
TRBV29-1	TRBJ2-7	CSVGRQGGSYEQYF
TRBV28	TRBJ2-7	CASSPRTEQYF
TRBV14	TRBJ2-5	CASSPLGTEGGYGTQYF
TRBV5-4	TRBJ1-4	CASSPGGANEKLFF
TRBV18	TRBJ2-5	CASSPNGELTQYF
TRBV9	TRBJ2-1	CASSVERGYNEQFF
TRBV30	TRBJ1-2	CAWSVRRGGGYTF
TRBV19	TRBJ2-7	CASSTGPGLAGGFYEQYF
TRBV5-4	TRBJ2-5	CASSRRDSQETQYF
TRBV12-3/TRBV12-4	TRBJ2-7	CASVDRGEQYF
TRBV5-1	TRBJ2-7	CASSLVSKLREQYF
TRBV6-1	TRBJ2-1	CASSEALLYSASNNEQFF
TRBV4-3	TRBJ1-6	CASSHASGRKNSPLHF
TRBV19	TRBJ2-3	CASSTSGRGSTDTQYF
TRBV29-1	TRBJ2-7	CSVAGDRVYEQYF